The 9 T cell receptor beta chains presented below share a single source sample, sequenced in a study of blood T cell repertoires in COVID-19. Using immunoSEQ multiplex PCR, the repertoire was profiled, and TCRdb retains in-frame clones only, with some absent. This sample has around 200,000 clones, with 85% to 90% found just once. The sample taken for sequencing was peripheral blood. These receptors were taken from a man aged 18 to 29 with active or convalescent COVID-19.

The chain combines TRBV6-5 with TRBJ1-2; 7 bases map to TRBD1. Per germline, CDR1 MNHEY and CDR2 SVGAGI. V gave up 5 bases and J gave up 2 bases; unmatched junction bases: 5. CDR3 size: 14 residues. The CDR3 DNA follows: TGTGCCAGCAGTCAGACAGGGCCCAACTATGGCTACACCTTC. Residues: CASSQTGPNYGYTF.

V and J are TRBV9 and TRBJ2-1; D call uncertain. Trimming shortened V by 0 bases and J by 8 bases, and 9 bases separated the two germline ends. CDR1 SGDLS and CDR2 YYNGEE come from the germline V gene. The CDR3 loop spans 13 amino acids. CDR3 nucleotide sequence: TGTGCCAGCAGCGTAGATCTAGTCCATGAGCAGTTCTTC. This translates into CASSVDLVHEQFF.

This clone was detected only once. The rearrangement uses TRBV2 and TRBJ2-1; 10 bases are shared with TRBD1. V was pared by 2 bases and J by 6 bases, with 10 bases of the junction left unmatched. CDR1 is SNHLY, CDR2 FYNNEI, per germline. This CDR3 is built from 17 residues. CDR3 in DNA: TGTGCCAGCAGTGAAATTGCGGGACAGGGGTTTGTCAATGAGCAGTTCTTC. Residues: CASSEIAGQGFVNEQFF.

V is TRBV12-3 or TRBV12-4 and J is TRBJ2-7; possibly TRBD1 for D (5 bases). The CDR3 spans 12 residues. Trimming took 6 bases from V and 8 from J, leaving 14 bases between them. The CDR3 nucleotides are TGTGCCAGCAGCCCCAGGGTTGCTCAGCAGTACTTC. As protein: CASSPRVAQQYF.

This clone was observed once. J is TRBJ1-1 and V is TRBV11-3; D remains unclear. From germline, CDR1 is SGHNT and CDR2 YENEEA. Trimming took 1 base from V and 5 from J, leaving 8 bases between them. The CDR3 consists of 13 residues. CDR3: CASSLGRWTEAFF. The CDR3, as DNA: TGTGCCAGCAGCTTAGGCAGGTGGACTGAAGCTTTCTTT.

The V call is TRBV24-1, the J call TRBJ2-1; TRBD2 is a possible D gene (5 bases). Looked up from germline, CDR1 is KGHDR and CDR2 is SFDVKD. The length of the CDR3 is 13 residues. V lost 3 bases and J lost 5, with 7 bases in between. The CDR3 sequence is CATSDLGDNEQFF. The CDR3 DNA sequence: TGTGCCACCAGTGATCTCGGGGACAATGAGCAGTTCTTC.

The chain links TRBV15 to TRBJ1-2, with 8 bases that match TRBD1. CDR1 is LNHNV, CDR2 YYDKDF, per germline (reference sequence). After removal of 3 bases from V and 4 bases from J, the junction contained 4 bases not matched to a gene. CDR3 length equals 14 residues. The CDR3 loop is CATSSSTGGYGYTF. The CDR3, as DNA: TGTGCCACCAGCAGTTCTACAGGGGGCTATGGCTACACCTTC.

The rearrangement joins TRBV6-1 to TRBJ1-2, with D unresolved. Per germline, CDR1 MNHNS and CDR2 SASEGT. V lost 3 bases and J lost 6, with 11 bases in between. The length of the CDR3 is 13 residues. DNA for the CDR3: TGTGCCAGCAGTGAGTCCCGGGAGCATGGCTACACCTTC. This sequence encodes CASSESREHGYTF.

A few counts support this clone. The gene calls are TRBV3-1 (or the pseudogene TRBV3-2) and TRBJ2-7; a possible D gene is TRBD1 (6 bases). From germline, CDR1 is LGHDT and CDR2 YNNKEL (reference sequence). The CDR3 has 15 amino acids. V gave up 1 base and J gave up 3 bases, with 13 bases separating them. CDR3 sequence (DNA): TGTGCCAGCAGCCAAGCAGGGGAATTAAACTACGAGCAGTACTTC. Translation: CASSQAGELNYEQYF.